Following are 22 T cell receptor beta chains from one sample sequenced in a study of blood T cell repertoires in COVID-19. TCRdb's copy holds only in-frame clones and misses some; the assay was immunoSEQ multiplex PCR. Counted here are approximately 30,000 clones, roughly 85% occurring once; the ten biggest clones make up 14%. Sequenced material: peripheral blood. The receptors stem from a human donor with acute or convalescent COVID-19. The donor label of this sample is uncertain.

The CDR3 sequence is CASSSSRQDDEQFF. CDR3 sequence (DNA): TGTGCCAGCAGTTCCTCTCGACAGGACGATGAGCAGTTCTTC. This chain links TRBV27 with TRBJ2-1, with TRBD1 as a possible D gene (6 bases). The germline gives CDR1 MNHEY, CDR2 SMNVEV (reference sequence). V shed 4 bases and J shed 8 bases, with 15 bases lying between them. This CDR3 contains 14 residues.

This clone was picked up one time. V gene TRBV28 combines with J gene TRBJ1-1; D might be TRBD1 (6 bases). V lost 3 bases to trimming and J lost 0 bases, with 14 bases between them. Germline-derived CDR1 and CDR2 are MDHEN and SYDVKM. The CDR3 length is 16 residues. CDR3 residues: CASSFTGLKVNTEAFF. CDR3 nucleotide sequence: TGTGCCAGCAGTTTTACAGGGTTGAAGGTGAACACTGAAGCTTTCTTT.

This chain links TRBV27 with TRBJ2-1, with TRBD2 as a possible D gene (5 bases). CDR3 length equals 16 residues. In germline, CDR1 is MNHEY, CDR2 SMNVEV (reference sequence). V was shortened by 8 bases and J by 7 bases, with 24 bases between the two germline ends. Here the CDR3 reads CASLLSPSVGSNEQFF. In DNA form, the CDR3 reads TGTGCCAGCCTTCTTTCCCCCAGCGTGGGGAGTAATGAGCAGTTCTTC.

This chain links TRBV12-3 or TRBV12-4 with TRBJ1-6; D gene unclear. This CDR3 is built from 13 residues. V dropped 3 bases and J dropped 10 bases, with 10 bases sitting between them. CDR3 region: CASSFAGGSPLHF. CDR3 DNA: TGTGCCAGCAGTTTCGCGGGAGGCTCACCCCTCCACTTT.

This sequence joins TRBV5-5 and TRBJ1-1, with D possibly matching TRBD1 (6 bases). V gave up 5 bases and J gave up 10 bases, with 21 bases separating them. Germline CDR1 and CDR2: SGHKS and YYEKEE (reference sequence). The CDR3 loop spans 14 amino acids. In nucleotides, the CDR3 is TGTGCCAGCAGTCTATTACAGGGCGAGCGAGGAGCTTTCTTT. As protein: CASSLLQGERGAFF.

A single count supports this clone. The chain uses TRBV27 and TRBJ1-1; weak D call: TRBD1 (6 bases). Germline V gene sequence: CDR1 MNHEY, CDR2 SMNVEV (reference sequence). Trimming stripped 2 bases from V and 3 bases from J, with 10 bases between. This CDR3 comprises 14 residues. In nucleotides, the CDR3 is TGTGCCAGCAGTTTAGGGGGGGCATACACTGAAGCTTTCTTT. As protein: CASSLGGAYTEAFF.

V gene TRBV11-2 combines with J gene TRBJ2-7, with D unresolved. Germline V gene sequence: CDR1 SGHAT, CDR2 FQNNGV. The CDR3 covers 13 residues. Trimming removed 3 bases at V and 0 bases at J, with 6 bases between. The CDR3 nucleotides are TGTGCCAGCAGCTTTGAGAGCTCCTACGAGCAGTACTTC. Its protein is CASSFESSYEQYF.

This chain links TRBV27 with TRBJ2-1, with TRBD1 matching 9 bases. CDR1 is MNHEY, CDR2 SMNVEV, per germline (reference sequence). Trimming at V came to 6 bases and at J to 8 bases, leaving 8 bases not matched to a gene. The CDR3 spans 14 residues. CDR3 sequence: CASRRDRVSDEQFF. For the CDR3, the DNA is TGTGCCAGCAGGAGGGACAGGGTTTCCGATGAGCAGTTCTTC.

The J gene is TRBJ2-3, the V gene TRBV5-6, with D uncertain. Trimming took off 1 base at V and 4 bases at J, with 4 bases between the two ends. CDR1 and CDR2 (germline): SGHDT, YYEEEE. The length of the CDR3 is 12 residues. CDR3 nucleotide sequence: TGTGCCAGCAGCTTGACGGCAGATACGCAGTATTTT. Protein sequence: CASSLTADTQYF. Complete variable domain (other parts from reference TRBV5-6 and TRBJ2-3): DAGVTQSPTHLIKTRGQQVTLRCSPKSGHDTVSWYQQALGQGPQFIFQYYEEEERQRGNFPDRFSGHQFPNYSSELNVNALLLGDSALYLCASSLTADTQYFGPGTRLTVL.

This clone was seen only a few times. This chain uses TRBV19 with TRBJ1-1; 7 bases fit TRBD1. This CDR3 is 13 amino acids long. V lost 5 bases to trimming and J lost 4 bases; unmatched junction nucleotides: 4. The V gene's germline CDR1 is LNHDA and CDR2 SQIVND (reference sequence). The CDR3 loop is CASSPGGTTEAFF. The CDR3 DNA reads as TGTGCCAGTAGTCCAGGGGGTACCACTGAAGCTTTCTTT.

This clone was observed a single time. This chain connects TRBV12-5 to TRBJ1-1; 12 bases are a match to TRBD1. This CDR3 is 14 amino acids long. The V segment lost 5 bases and the J segment 6 bases; nucleotides outside the gene matches: 4. The V gene's germline CDR1 is LGHNT and CDR2 FRNRAP. CDR3 sequence (DNA): TGTGCTAGTGGTAGGGGACAGGGGGCCTCTGAAGCTTTCTTT. Amino acid sequence: CASGRGQGASEAFF.

The V and J genes are TRBV7-2 and TRBJ2-3, with TRBD2 matching 7 bases. Per the germline V gene, CDR1 is SGHTA and CDR2 is FQGNSA. The V and J ends lost 5 bases and 2 bases, in that order; junction bases with no gene match: 1. The CDR3 sequence is 13 residues long. Here the CDR3 reads CASSRDYTDTQYF. CDR3 in DNA: TGTGCCAGCAGCCGGGACTACACAGATACGCAGTATTTT. Full variable domain (missing parts from reference TRBV7-2 and TRBJ2-3): GAGVSQSPSNKVTEKGKDVELRCDPISGHTALYWYRQSLGQGLEFLIYFQGNSAPDKSGLPSDRFSAERTGGSVSTLTIQRTQQEDSAVYLCASSRDYTDTQYFGPGTRLTVL.

The chain combines TRBV28 with TRBJ1-3; D remains unclear. The CDR3 runs 15 residues. Germline assignment: CDR1 MDHEN and CDR2 SYDVKM. Trimming shortened V by 2 bases and J by 0 bases, and 8 bases separated the two germline ends. The CDR3, as DNA: TGTGCCAGCAGTTTAGAGCCCGACTCTGGAAACACCATATATTTT. Translating gives CASSLEPDSGNTIYF.

This chain joins TRBV27 and TRBJ2-1, with 9 bases matching TRBD2. V trimming: 8 bases; J trimming: 4 bases; junction bases outside the gene matches: 12. Germline CDR1 MNHEY, CDR2 SMNVEV (reference sequence). The CDR3 loop spans 16 amino acids. CDR3 residues: CASSTNLAGRYNEQFF. In nucleotides, the CDR3 is TGTGCCAGCTCAACAAACCTAGCGGGACGTTACAATGAGCAGTTCTTC.

The table lists this clone with a count of one. The rearrangement uses TRBV29-1 and TRBJ1-1, with D perhaps TRBD1 (6 bases). The germline V gene encodes CDR1 SQVTM and CDR2 ANQGSEA. The CDR3 covers 14 residues. The V gene lost 6 bases and the J gene lost 3 bases, with 17 bases spanning the gap. The CDR3 bases are TGCAGCGTACAATTAGGGGGGGCGTACACTGAAGCTTTCTTT. Its protein is CSVQLGGAYTEAFF.

The chain links TRBV27 to TRBJ1-2; the match to TRBD1 covers 8 bases. Germline CDR1 and CDR2: MNHEY and SMNVEV (reference sequence). The CDR3 runs to 16 residues. The junction had 9 bases not matched to a gene; V was cut back by 6 bases and J by 0 bases. CDR3 nucleotide sequence: TGTGCCAGCAGGCAAAGGACAGGGCAAGCTAACTATGGCTACACCTTC. Protein: CASRQRTGQANYGYTF.

The chain couples TRBV19 to TRBJ1-1; weak D call: TRBD1 (6 bases). The CDR3 runs to 17 residues. CDR1 and CDR2 (germline): LNHDA, SQIVND (reference sequence). V lost 4 bases and J lost 2, with 20 bases in between. This CDR3 reads CASSTGVGFWGNTEAFF. DNA of the CDR3: TGTGCCAGTAGTACAGGGGTAGGGTTTTGGGGAAACACTGAAGCTTTCTTT.

The chain recombines TRBV18 with TRBJ1-1, with D maybe TRBD1 (5 bases). The germline CDR1 and CDR2 sequences are KGHSH and LQKENI. There are 13 residues in the CDR3. V was shortened by 3 bases and J by 7 bases, with 12 bases between the two germline ends. The CDR3 nucleotides read TGTGCCAGCTCACCGGCGGGGGAGCTTGAAGCTTTCTTT. Amino acids: CASSPAGELEAFF.

This rearrangement joins TRBV29-1 to TRBJ1-1; 9 nucleotides align to TRBD1. Germline assignment: CDR1 SQVTM and CDR2 ANQGSEA. The CDR3 consists of 13 residues. V was clipped by 6 bases and J by 4 bases; unmatched bases: 6. The CDR3 region is CSVTTTGGTEAFF. CDR3 in DNA: TGCAGCGTAACTACGACAGGGGGCACTGAAGCTTTCTTT.

The CDR3 DNA reads as TGCGCCAGCAGCCAGCCCGACAGGGGGAATGAAAAACTGTTTTTT. Translated: CASSQPDRGNEKLFF. The V call is TRBV4-1, the J call TRBJ1-4, with 9 bases lining up with TRBD1. The CDR3 covers 15 residues. CDR1 MGHRA and CDR2 YSYEKL come from the germline V gene. V shed 3 bases, J shed 5 bases, and the junction held 4 bases outside the gene matches.

The rearrangement joins TRBV7-2 to TRBJ2-1, with TRBD2 matching over 9 bases. Per germline, CDR1 SGHTA and CDR2 FQGNSA. This CDR3 spans 14 amino acids. Trimming at V came to 5 bases and at J to 10 bases, leaving 9 bases not matched to a gene. The CDR3, as DNA: TGTGCCAGCAGCGGCGGGAGGGCTGTCCCCGAGCAGTTCTTC. Its translation: CASSGGRAVPEQFF. The whole variable domain, filled in from reference TRBV7-2 and TRBJ2-1, reads GAGVSQSPSNKVTEKGKDVELRCDPISGHTALYWYRQSLGQGLEFLIYFQGNSAPDKSGLPSDRFSAERTGGSVSTLTIQRTQQEDSAVYLCASSGGRAVPEQFFGPGTRLTVL.

V gene TRBV28 combines with J gene TRBJ2-7; TRBD2 agrees at 13 bases. Per germline, CDR1 MDHEN and CDR2 SYDVKM. The CDR3 runs to 16 residues. The V gene end was trimmed by 4 bases and the J gene end by 1 base; junction bases not matched to a gene: 4. In DNA form, the CDR3 reads TGTGCCAGCAGTTCAGGACTAGCGGGGGTATCCTACGAGCAGTACTTC. As protein: CASSSGLAGVSYEQYF.